What follows are 10 T cell receptor beta chains derived from one specimen sequenced in a study of brain T cells in children with intractable seizures. Assay: immunoSEQ multiplex PCR; the TCRdb copy retains only in-frame clones and omits some. The table includes 300,000 to 400,000 clones, more than 85% detected once. Time point given: blood from clinic visit 5 months post-surgery; TSC patient then seizure free. Sequenced material: peripheral blood, taken less than 6 months after surgery. The receptors here all came from a boy under two years old with tuberous sclerosis and intractable seizures.

This rearrangement joins TRBV5-8 to TRBJ1-5; D unresolved. Germline CDR1 SGHTS, CDR2 YDEGEE. This CDR3 spans 17 amino acids. Trimming stripped 4 bases from V and 0 bases from J, with 17 bases between. CDR3 bases: TGTGCCAGCAGCCGATCTTGGGCGGGTTATAGCAATCAGCCCCAGCATTTT. Its translation is CASSRSWAGYSNQPQHF.

V and J are TRBV6-6 and TRBJ2-7, with D perhaps matching TRBD1 (5 bases). The ends were cut back, 2 bases at V and 0 bases at J, with 8 bases in the middle. This CDR3 is 14 amino acids long. Germline lookup yields CDR1 MNHNY and CDR2 SVGAGI (reference sequence). The CDR3 reads CASSYQGSSYEQYF. CDR3 coding DNA: TGTGCCAGCAGTTACCAGGGTAGCTCCTACGAGCAGTACTTC.

The chain has TRBV5-6 and TRBJ2-3; 7 bases line up with TRBD1. This CDR3 region has 15 residues. Germline V gene lookup returns CDR1 SGHDT and CDR2 YYEEEE. J lost 2 bases, V lost 4 bases, and 7 bases had no gene match. CDR3 DNA sequence: TGTGCCAGCAGCCAGGGGGTCGGACACACAGATACGCAGTATTTT. Translated: CASSQGVGHTDTQYF.

V usage is TRBV28 and J usage is TRBJ2-1; 8 bases agree with TRBD1. The germline CDR1 and CDR2 sequences are MDHEN and SYDVKM. The CDR3 runs to 17 residues. Trimming took 6 bases from V and 0 from J; bases not matched to a gene: 10. In DNA form, the CDR3 reads TGTGCCAGCAGCAACACCAAGACAGGGGTCTCCTACAATGAGCAGTTCTTC. Residues: CASSNTKTGVSYNEQFF.

Details on this clone: The sample carries other DNA sequences with the same CDR3. The rearrangement uses TRBV25-1 and TRBJ2-7; maybe TRBD1 (5 bases). The germline V gene encodes CDR1 MGHDK and CDR2 SYGVNS. V was clipped by 5 bases and J by 2 bases, with 7 bases between them. This CDR3 region has 12 residues. The CDR3 sequence is CASSQGPYEQYF. In DNA, the CDR3 is TGTGCCAGCAGTCAGGGCCCCTACGAGCAGTACTTC.

The V and J genes are TRBV2 and TRBJ2-1; D perhaps matches TRBD2 (5 bases). Trimming took off 10 bases at V and 0 bases at J, with 16 bases between the two ends. CDR3 size: 15 residues. Germline V gene lookup returns CDR1 SNHLY and CDR2 FYNNEI. The CDR3 DNA reads as TGTGCCACCACTAAGGATGGGAGCTCCTACAATGAGCAGTTCTTC. It specifies CATTKDGSSYNEQFF.

The gene calls are TRBV5-4 and TRBJ2-3, with 7 bases aligning to TRBD2. CDR3 length: 15 amino acids. Germline V gene lookup returns CDR1 SGHNT and CDR2 YYREEE (reference sequence). V gave up 1 base and J gave up 5 bases; unmatched junction bases: 7. DNA of the CDR3: TGTGCCAGCAGCTTGTGGGGGGGAGGGCGAGATACGCAGTATTTT. It is translated as CASSLWGGGRDTQYF.

V is TRBV30 and J is TRBJ2-5, with D perhaps matching TRBD1 or TRBD2 (6 bases each). CDR3 size: 14 residues. Germline V CDR1 and CDR2: GTSNPN, SVGIG (reference sequence). The V gene lost 4 bases and the J gene lost 13 bases, with 25 bases spanning the gap. The CDR3 sequence is CAWNLGGPPDGRYF. The CDR3 DNA sequence: TGTGCCTGGAACCTTGGGGGGCCGCCGGATGGTCGGTACTTC.

The gene calls are TRBV6-5 and TRBJ2-3; TRBD2 is a possible D gene (6 bases). In germline, CDR1 is MNHEY, CDR2 SVGAGI. V gave up 5 bases and J gave up 5 bases, with 14 bases separating them. The CDR3 runs to 14 residues. For the CDR3, the DNA is TGTGCCAGCAGTCGGACTACCGGGGGAGATACGCAGTATTTT. Its translation: CASSRTTGGDTQYF.

The chain uses TRBV25-1 and TRBJ2-3; 11 positions match TRBD2. The germline gives CDR1 MGHDK, CDR2 SYGVNS. Unmatched junction bases numbered 4, after V lost 2 bases and J lost 6 bases. The CDR3 is 15 residues long. CDR3 sequence: CASSELAGGFDTQYF. CDR3 bases: TGTGCCAGCAGTGAACTAGCGGGGGGTTTTGATACGCAGTATTTT.